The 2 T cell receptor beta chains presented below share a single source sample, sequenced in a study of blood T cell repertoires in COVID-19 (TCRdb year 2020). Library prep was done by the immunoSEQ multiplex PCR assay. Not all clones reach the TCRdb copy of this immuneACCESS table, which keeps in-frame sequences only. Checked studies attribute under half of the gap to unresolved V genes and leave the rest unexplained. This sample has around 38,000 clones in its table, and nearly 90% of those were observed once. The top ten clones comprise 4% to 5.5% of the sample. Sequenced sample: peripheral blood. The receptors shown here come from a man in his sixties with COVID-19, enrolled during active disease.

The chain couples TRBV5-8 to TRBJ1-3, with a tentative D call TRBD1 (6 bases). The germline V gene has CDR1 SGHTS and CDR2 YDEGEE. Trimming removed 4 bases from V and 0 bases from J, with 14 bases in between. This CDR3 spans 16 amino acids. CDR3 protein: CASSPGTPSSGNTIYF. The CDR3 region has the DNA TGTGCCAGCAGCCCCGGGACACCAAGCTCTGGAAACACCATATATTTT.

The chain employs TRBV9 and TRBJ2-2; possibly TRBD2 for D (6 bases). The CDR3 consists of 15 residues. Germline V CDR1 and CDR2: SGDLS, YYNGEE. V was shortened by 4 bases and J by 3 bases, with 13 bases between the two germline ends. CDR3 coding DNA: TGTGCCAGCAGCTTTAGCGGAGGAGACACCGGGGAGCTGTTTTTT. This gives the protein CASSFSGGDTGELFF. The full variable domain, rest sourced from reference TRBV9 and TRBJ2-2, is DSGVTQTPKHLITATGQRVTLRCSPRSGDLSVYWYQQSLDQGLQFLIQYYNGEERAKGNILERFSAQQFPDLHSELNLSSLELGDSALYFCASSFSGGDTGELFFGEGSRLTVL.